This T cell receptor beta chain was observed in a study of lymphopenia after photon versus proton radiotherapy. As regards this clone: Its antigen is still unknown.

CDR3 length equals 14 residues. Germline-derived CDR1 and CDR2 are MDHEN and SYDVKM. The V segment lost 1 base and the J segment 4 bases; nucleotides outside the gene matches: 1. Using immunoSEQ multiplex PCR, the repertoire was profiled, and TCRdb retains in-frame clones only, with some absent. The sample includes 75,000 to 95,000 clones, about 86% of them seen just once. Regarding the study as a whole: Relative stability marked proton patients; photon patients lost diversity and naive cells. Post-nadir diversity loss with photons came from oligoclonal expansion, particularly CD8+ Temra cells.

The clonotype originates from a man aged 55 to 70 with pancreatic cancer. The chain employs TRBV28 and TRBJ2-1, with 7 positions matching TRBD1. The sample here was peripheral blood, taken from a patient treated with proton-based radiotherapy. CDR3 in DNA: TGTGCCAGCAGTTTATTGGGACAGTACAATGAGCAGTTCTTC. It yields the protein CASSLLGQYNEQFF. Drawing the rest from reference TRBV28 and TRBJ2-1, the complete variable domain is DVKVTQSSRYLVKRTGEKVFLECVQDMDHENMFWYRQDPGLGLRLIYFSYDVKMKEKGDIPEGYSVSREKKERFSLILESASTNQTSMYLCASSLLGQYNEQFFGPGTRLTVL.